Shown below are 3 T cell receptor beta chains from a single sample sequenced in a study of cytomegalovirus exposure and HLA in healthy donors. The PCR had 60 Vbeta and 13 Jbeta primers. Some clones are missing from TCRdb's copy, which holds only in-frame ones; the method was immunoSEQ multiplex PCR. The table shows roughly 200,000 clones, with about 80% occurring only once. Sequenced: PBMCs. All receptors come from a woman aged 45-59 years in good health and CMV-seronegative.

This clone was detected only once. The chain links TRBV7-6 to TRBJ2-1, with 11 bases that match TRBD2. Germline V gives CDR1 SGHVS, CDR2 FNYEAQ. The CDR3 length is 15 residues. V shed 2 bases, J shed 4 bases, and the junction held 1 base outside the gene matches. In nucleotides, the CDR3 is TGTGCCAGCAGCTTAACTAGCGGGGGTTACAATGAGCAGTTCTTC. Protein product: CASSLTSGGYNEQFF.

CDR3 nucleotides: TGTGCCAGTAGACCCAGGGGTGTGGGCAATCAGCCCCAGCATTTT. Protein product: CASRPRGVGNQPQHF. The chain uses TRBV19 and TRBJ1-5; tentative D call: TRBD1 (6 bases). CDR1 is LNHDA, CDR2 SQIVND, per germline (reference sequence). Trimming took 6 bases from V and 2 from J, leaving 14 bases between them. The CDR3 spans 15 residues. Drawing the rest from reference TRBV19 and TRBJ1-5, the complete variable domain is DGGITQSPKYLFRKEGQNVTLSCEQNLNHDAMYWYRQDPGQGLRLIYYSQIVNDFQKGDIAEGYSVSREKKESFPLTVTSAQKNPTAFYLCASRPRGVGNQPQHFGDGTRLSIL.

The chain combines TRBV14 with TRBJ1-3; TRBD1 matches at 7 bases. The CDR3 length is 15 residues. V lost 4 bases and J lost 0; bases outside the gene matches: 3. Germline V lookup: CDR1 SGHDN, CDR2 FVKESK. Here the CDR3 reads CASSRQGLSGNTIYF. CDR3 nucleotides: TGTGCCAGCAGCCGACAGGGCCTCTCTGGAAACACCATATATTTT.